This TCR beta chain originates from a study of vaccination and CD4 T cells after COVID-19. With respect to this clonotype: Its matching antigen is unknown.

Germline CDR1 reads KGHDR; CDR2 reads SFDVKD. The V gene end was trimmed by 0 bases and the J gene end by 1 base; junction bases not matched to a gene: 3. The CDR3 covers 17 residues. Cultured CD4+ T-cell DNA underwent Oncomine TCR Beta short-read sequencing. Using its own MiXCR run on the PCR reads, TCRdb lists one record per CDR3 protein. The data show 20,000 to 25,000 distinct CDR3 sequences, with roughly 67% seen just once and roughly 16% held by the top ten. As to treatment: roughly 10-day PBMC culture with coronavirus spike peptide pools or control peptides (ViraFEST assay). Study-wide results and caveats: Among convalescent patients, a median roughly 88% of reactive clones emerged only after vaccination.

The gene calls are TRBV24-1 and TRBJ2-5, with 11 bases fitting TRBD2. The receptor's source is a human donor who received a COVID-19 vaccine. This sample comprised CD4+ T cells from blood, cultured in vitro, obtained after SARS-CoV-2 vaccination. CDR3 DNA: TGTGCCACCAGTGATTTGGCGACTAGCGGGGTCCAAGAGACCCAGTACTTC. It translates to CATSDLATSGVQETQYF.